The rows below give T cell receptor beta chains drawn from one sample of a study of shared clonotypes between healthy human individuals. Sequenced by immunoSEQ multiplex PCR; TCRdb stores in-frame clones only, minus some. The sample records more than 2 million clones, less than 95% being singletons. Sequencing used naive CD8+ T cells sorted from blood. These receptors all come from a man between 18 and 29 years old in good health. Each CDR3 is given with its conserved first and last residue. D genes are given only for firm matches. Where a row states a size, it is once, few, many or the class of an expanded clone; other rows omit it.

D: TRBD1
V: TRBV30
J: TRBJ1-6
size: -
DNA: TGTGCCTGGAGTGTGGGACAGGGAAGCAATTCACCCCTCCACTTT
CDR3: CAWSVGQGSNSPLHF

D: -
V: TRBV5-8
J: TRBJ1-5
size: -
DNA: TGTGCCAGCAGCTTGGCCGTATTAGGGGGGGGTCAGCCCCAGCATTTT
CDR3: CASSLAVLGGGQPQHF

D: -
V: TRBV4-1
J: TRBJ1-5
size: -
DNA: TGCGCCAGCAGCCAAGAGATTAGTTTTAATCAGCCCCAGCATTTT
CDR3: CASSQEISFNQPQHF

D: TRBD2
V: TRBV7-3
J: TRBJ2-3
size: -
DNA: TGTGCCAGCGGAATGACTAGCGGAACCACAGATACGCAGTATTTT
CDR3: CASGMTSGTTDTQYF

D: -
V: TRBV7-9
J: TRBJ2-7
size: -
DNA: TGTGCCAGCAGCTCGTCCTCCGGGACGAGGGAGCAGTACTTC
CDR3: CASSSSSGTREQYF

D: -
V: TRBV9
J: TRBJ1-1
size: -
DNA: TGTGCCAGCAGCTCGGCAGGGAACACTGAAGCTTTCTTT
CDR3: CASSSAGNTEAFF

D: TRBD2
V: TRBV5-1
J: TRBJ2-3
size: -
DNA: TGCGCCAGCAGTCTGGGACTAGCGGGCACAGATACGCAGTATTTT
CDR3: CASSLGLAGTDTQYF

D: -
V: TRBV4-3
J: TRBJ2-5
size: -
DNA: TGCGCCAGCAGCCAAGTCCTGGGGGTGCAAGAGACCCAGTACTTC
CDR3: CASSQVLGVQETQYF

D: TRBD1
V: TRBV4-1
J: TRBJ2-2
size: -
DNA: TGCGCCAGATTCGGGACAGGGGGCACCGGGGAGCTGTTTTTT
CDR3: CARFGTGGTGELFF

D: -
V: TRBV11-2
J: TRBJ2-3
size: -
DNA: TGTGCCAGCAGCTTAAGTGGGACCTTCACAGATACGCAGTATTTT
CDR3: CASSLSGTFTDTQYF

D: -
V: TRBV19
J: TRBJ2-2
size: -
DNA: TGTGCCAGTAAAGGGACACTCACCGGGGAGCTGTTTTTT
CDR3: CASKGTLTGELFF

D: TRBD2
V: TRBV27
J: TRBJ2-1
size: -
DNA: TGTGCCAGCAGTCTCACCGCACCTAGCGGGGGGTTCAATGAGCAGTTCTTC
CDR3: CASSLTAPSGGFNEQFF

D: TRBD1
V: TRBV6-5
J: TRBJ1-2
size: -
DNA: TGTGCCAGCAGTTACGGGACAGGGGACTGGGGCTACACCTTC
CDR3: CASSYGTGDWGYTF

D: -
V: TRBV4-1
J: TRBJ1-5
size: -
DNA: TGCGCCAGCAGCCAAGTCGTAGATAGCAATCAGCCCCAGCATTTT
CDR3: CASSQVVDSNQPQHF

D: -
V: TRBV7-9
J: TRBJ2-3
size: once
DNA: TGTGCCAGCAGCTCCTCAACAGATACGCAGTATTTT
CDR3: CASSSSTDTQYF

D: TRBD1
V: TRBV7-9
J: TRBJ2-7
size: -
DNA: TGTGCCAGCAGTTTTCAGCCGGGACAGGGGCCTACCTACGAGCAGTACTTC
CDR3: CASSFQPGQGPTYEQYF

D: -
V: TRBV7-9
J: TRBJ2-7
size: -
DNA: TGTGCCAGCAGCTTAGCGAGGGGCGAGCAGTACTTC
CDR3: CASSLARGEQYF

D: TRBD1
V: TRBV27
J: TRBJ2-7
size: -
DNA: TGTGCCAGCAGTTTGGGGACAGGGTTCTACGAGCAGTACTTC
CDR3: CASSLGTGFYEQYF

D: -
V: TRBV7-8
J: TRBJ1-1
size: few
DNA: TGTGCCAGCAGCTTAGGAGGGAGCACTGAAGCTTTCTTT
CDR3: CASSLGGSTEAFF

D: -
V: TRBV9
J: TRBJ2-1
size: -
DNA: TGTGCCAGCAGCCCGGGGGTCCCCGATGAGCAGTTCTTC
CDR3: CASSPGVPDEQFF

D: TRBD2
V: TRBV29-1
J: TRBJ2-7
size: -
DNA: TGCAGCGTTGAAATCCCCTGGACTAGTACCTACGAGCAGTACTTC
CDR3: CSVEIPWTSTYEQYF

D: -
V: TRBV13
J: TRBJ1-2
size: once
DNA: TGTGCCAGCAGCTTTCAGGGCGATGGCTACACCTTC
CDR3: CASSFQGDGYTF

D: -
V: TRBV28
J: TRBJ2-2
size: -
DNA: TGTGCCAGCAGTGGGACGTGGGTTACCGGGGAGCTGTTTTTT
CDR3: CASSGTWVTGELFF